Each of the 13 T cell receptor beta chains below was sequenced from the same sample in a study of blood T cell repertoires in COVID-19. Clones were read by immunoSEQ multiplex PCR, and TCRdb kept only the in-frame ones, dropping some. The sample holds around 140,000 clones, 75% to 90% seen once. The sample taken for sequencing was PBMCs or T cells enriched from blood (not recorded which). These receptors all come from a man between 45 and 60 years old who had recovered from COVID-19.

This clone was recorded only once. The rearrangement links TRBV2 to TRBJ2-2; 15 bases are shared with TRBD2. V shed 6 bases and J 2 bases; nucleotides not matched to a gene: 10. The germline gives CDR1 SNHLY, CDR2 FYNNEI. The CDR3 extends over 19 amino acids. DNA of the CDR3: TGTGCCAGCAGCGCGGGACTAGCGGGGGGTCCACATAACACCGGGGAGCTGTTTTTT. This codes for CASSAGLAGGPHNTGELFF.

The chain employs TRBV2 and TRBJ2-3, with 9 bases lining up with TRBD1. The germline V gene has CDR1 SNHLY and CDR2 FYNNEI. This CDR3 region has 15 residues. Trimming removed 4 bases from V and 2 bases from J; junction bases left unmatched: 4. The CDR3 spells CASSGGQGYTDTQYF. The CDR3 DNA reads TGTGCCAGCAGTGGGGGACAGGGTTACACAGATACGCAGTATTTT.

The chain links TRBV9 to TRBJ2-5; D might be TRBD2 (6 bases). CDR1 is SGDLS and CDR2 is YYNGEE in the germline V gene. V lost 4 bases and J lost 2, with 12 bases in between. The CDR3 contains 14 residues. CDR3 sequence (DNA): TGTGCCAGCAGCCCCGGGACTGTTCAAGAGACCCAGTACTTC. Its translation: CASSPGTVQETQYF.

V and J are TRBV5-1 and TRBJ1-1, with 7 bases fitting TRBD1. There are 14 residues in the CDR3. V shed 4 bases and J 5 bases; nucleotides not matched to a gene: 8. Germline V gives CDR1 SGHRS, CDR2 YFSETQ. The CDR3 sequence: CASSRQGSETEAFF. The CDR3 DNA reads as TGCGCCAGCAGCCGACAGGGATCGGAGACTGAAGCTTTCTTT.

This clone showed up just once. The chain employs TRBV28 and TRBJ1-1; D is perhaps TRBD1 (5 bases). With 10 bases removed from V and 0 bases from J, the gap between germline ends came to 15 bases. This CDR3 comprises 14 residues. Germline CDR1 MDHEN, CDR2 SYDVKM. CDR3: CAILDIDLNTEAFF. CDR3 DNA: TGTGCCATCCTGGACATAGATCTGAACACTGAAGCTTTCTTT. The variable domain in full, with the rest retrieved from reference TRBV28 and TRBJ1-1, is DVKVTQSSRYLVKRTGEKVFLECVQDMDHENMFWYRQDPGLGLRLIYFSYDVKMKEKGDIPEGYSVSREKKERFSLILESASTNQTSMYLCAILDIDLNTEAFFGQGTRLTVV.

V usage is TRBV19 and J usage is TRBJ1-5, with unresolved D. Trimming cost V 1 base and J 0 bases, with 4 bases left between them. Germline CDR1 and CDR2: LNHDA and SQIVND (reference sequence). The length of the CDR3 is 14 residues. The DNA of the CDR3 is TGTGCCAGTAGTATAGTACATAGCAATCAGCCCCAGCATTTT. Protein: CASSIVHSNQPQHF.

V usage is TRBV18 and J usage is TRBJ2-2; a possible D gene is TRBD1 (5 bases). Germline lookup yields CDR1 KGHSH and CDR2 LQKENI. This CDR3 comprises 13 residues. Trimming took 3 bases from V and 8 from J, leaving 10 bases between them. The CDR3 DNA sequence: TGTGCCAGCTCACCGGACACCGAGGGGGAGCTGTTTTTT. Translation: CASSPDTEGELFF.

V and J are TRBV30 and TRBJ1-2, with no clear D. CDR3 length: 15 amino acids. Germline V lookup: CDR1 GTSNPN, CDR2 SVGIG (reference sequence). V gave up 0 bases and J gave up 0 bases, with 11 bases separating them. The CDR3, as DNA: TGTGCCTGGAGTGTAAATATCCGAGCTAACTATGGCTACACCTTC. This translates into CAWSVNIRANYGYTF.

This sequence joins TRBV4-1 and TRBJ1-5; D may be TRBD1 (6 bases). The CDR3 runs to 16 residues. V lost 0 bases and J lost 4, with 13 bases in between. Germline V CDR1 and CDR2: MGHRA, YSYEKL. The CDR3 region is CASSQEGWGQNQPQHF. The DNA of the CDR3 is TGCGCCAGCAGCCAAGAAGGGTGGGGACAAAATCAGCCCCAGCATTTT.

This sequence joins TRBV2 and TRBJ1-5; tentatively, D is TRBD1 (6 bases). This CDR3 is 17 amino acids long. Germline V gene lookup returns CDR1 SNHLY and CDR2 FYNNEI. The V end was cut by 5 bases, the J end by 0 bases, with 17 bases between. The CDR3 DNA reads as TGTGCCAGCAGTAGAACTGGGACACCTTATAGCAATCAGCCCCAGCATTTT. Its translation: CASSRTGTPYSNQPQHF. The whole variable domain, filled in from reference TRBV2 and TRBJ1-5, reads EPEVTQTPSHQVTQMGQEVILRCVPISNHLYFYWYRQILGQKVEFLVSFYNNEISEKSEIFDDQFSVERPDGSNFTLKIRSTKLEDSAMYFCASSRTGTPYSNQPQHFGDGTRLSIL.

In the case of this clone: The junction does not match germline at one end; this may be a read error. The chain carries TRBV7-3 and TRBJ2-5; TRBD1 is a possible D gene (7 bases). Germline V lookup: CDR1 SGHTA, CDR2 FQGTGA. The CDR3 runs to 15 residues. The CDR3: CASSLTAGGGETQYF. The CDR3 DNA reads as TGTGCCAGCAGTTTAACCGCAGGGGGAGGAGAGACCCAGTACTTC.

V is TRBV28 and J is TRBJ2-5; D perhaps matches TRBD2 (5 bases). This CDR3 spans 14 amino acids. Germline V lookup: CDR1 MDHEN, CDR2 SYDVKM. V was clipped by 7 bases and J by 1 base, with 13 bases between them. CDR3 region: CASTLGSLQETQYF. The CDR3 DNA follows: TGTGCCAGCACCCTGGGGAGCCTCCAAGAGACCCAGTACTTC.

DNA for the CDR3: TGTGCCAGCAGTTTATCCCCGAATCAGCCCCAGCATTTT. It codes for CASSLSPNQPQHF. The chain links TRBV27 to TRBJ1-5; D remains ambiguous. Trimming cost V 0 bases and J 4 bases, with 4 bases left between them. The CDR3 spans 13 residues. The germline CDR1 and CDR2 sequences are MNHEY and SMNVEV (reference sequence).